This TCR beta chain comes out of a study of OX40 agonist ivuxolimab in advanced cancers. The study in broad terms: The costimulatory receptor OX40 (CD134) was targeted by ivuxolimab, a fully human IgG2 agonistic monoclonal antibody. Intravenous ivuxolimab was administered to patients every 2 weeks at six dose levels: 0.01, 0.1, 0.3, 1.5, 3 and 10 mg/kg. Among the 52 dose-escalation patients, about 19 had hepatocellular carcinoma, approximately 15 melanoma, 9 renal cell carcinoma and 9 head and neck cancer. A male proportion of around 80% and a mean age of approximately 58 years, ranging from 23 to 79, were recorded for the dose-escalation cohort. Prior anti-PD-1, anti-PD-L1 or anti-CTLA-4 therapy was permitted, and roughly two fifths of dose-escalation patients had received checkpoint inhibitors. Three dose-escalation patients achieved partial responses, one with hepatocellular carcinoma and two with cutaneous melanoma. The point of sequencing TCRbeta in the periphery was to test whether ivuxolimab changed TCR sequence diversity and drove clonal T-cell expansion. The paper reports the monotherapy dose-escalation portion (N of about 47 patients) of the phase I ivuxolimab trial.

The trial excluded patients who had a history of autoimmune disease or who were on systemic immunosuppression. Peripheral blood for TCR sequencing was drawn from every dose cohort at baseline, at cycle 4 day 1 and at cycle 7 day 1. The samples were taken from a phase I, first-in-human, multicenter, open-label dose-escalation trial of ivuxolimab. Adults with locally advanced or metastatic melanoma, renal cell, hepatocellular, or head and neck squamous cell carcinoma were enrolled in the trial. CD4+ and CD8+ T cells were sorted separately from peripheral blood before TCR sequencing. For sequencing of the TCRbeta CDR3 region, genomic DNA was extracted from the sorted cells. The immunoSEQ Assay was used for sequencing of TCRbeta CDR3 regions. TCRdb provides this immuneACCESS table in a form limited to in-frame rearrangements. Some clones are lacking; in checked studies, under half of them reflect an unresolved V gene, and why the rest are absent is not known. The sample table holds about 46,000 clones, of which about four fifths were seen once. The ten largest clonotypes hold more than 1.5% of the sample.

Results and caveats for the whole study, not just this receptor: In partial responders in the 0.1-3.0 mg/kg groups, normalized peripheral clonal expansion was found to be among the lowest, especially among CD8+ T cells. Low levels of normalized T-cell clonal expansion were also shown by some nonresponding patients. At doses of 0.1 to 3.0 mg/kg, clonal expansion of both CD4+ and CD8+ blood T cells was observed from baseline to week 6. After ivuxolimab, CD8+ T cells had more expanded clones than CD4+ T cells on average. The antigen specificity of the peripheral T cells that underwent clonal expansion was not determined.

V is pruned by 0 bases and J by 4 bases, leaving 9 bases of the junction without a gene match. From a lookup of the germline V gene, CDR1 and CDR2 are LGHNA and YNFKEQ. The CDR3 numbers 18 residues from cysteine through phenylalanine. Of the read, only the CDR3 DNA is kept; its 54 bases are in frame from base 1. A word on this clone: It has no known antigen specificity. Per-base quality was not reported, and no clone a single base away is much larger than it.

The clonotype was recovered from an adult with an advanced solid tumor such as melanoma, head and neck, liver or kidney cancer. Material: CD4+ or CD8+ T cells sorted from blood, obtained in a trial of the OX40 agonist ivuxolimab. The V and J genes are TRBV4-2 and TRBJ2-2; TRBD1 aligns with 9 central bases. CDR3 region: CASSQDPVTGGATGELFF. The DNA sequence is given as TGTGCCAGCAGCCAAGATCCCGTGACAGGGGGGGCCACCGGGGAGCTGTTTTTT.